This T cell receptor beta chain was obtained from a study of T cell changes during pregnancy in multiple sclerosis. TCRdb keeps only in-frame clones here, not all; method: immunoSEQ multiplex PCR. This table holds over 70,000 clones, 90% to 95% found once. This CDR3 comprises 17 residues. CDR1 is MDHEN, CDR2 SYDVKM, per germline. The ends lost 6 bases at V and 2 bases at J; junction bases unmatched: 10. The sequence came from a female donor with multiple sclerosis, enrolled in a pregnancy study. The sequenced sample was peripheral blood, obtained in the third trimester of pregnancy. This rearrangement joins TRBV28 to TRBJ2-2; 9 bases match TRBD1. CDR3 residues: CASSRLDRGLNTGELFF. The CDR3 nucleotides read TGTGCCAGCAGCAGGCTGGACAGGGGACTTAACACCGGGGAGCTGTTTTTT.